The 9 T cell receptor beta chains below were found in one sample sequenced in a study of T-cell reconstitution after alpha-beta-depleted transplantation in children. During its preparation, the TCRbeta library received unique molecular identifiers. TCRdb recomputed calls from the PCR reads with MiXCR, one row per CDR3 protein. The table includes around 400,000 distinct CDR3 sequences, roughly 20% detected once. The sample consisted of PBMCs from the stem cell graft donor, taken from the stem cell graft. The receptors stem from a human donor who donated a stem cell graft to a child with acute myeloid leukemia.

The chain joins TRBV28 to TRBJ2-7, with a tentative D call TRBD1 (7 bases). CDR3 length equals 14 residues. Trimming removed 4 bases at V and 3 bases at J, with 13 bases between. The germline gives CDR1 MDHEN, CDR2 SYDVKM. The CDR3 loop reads CASSSGDSLYEQYF. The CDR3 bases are TGTGCCAGCAGTTCGGGGGACAGCCTCTACGAGCAGTACTTC.

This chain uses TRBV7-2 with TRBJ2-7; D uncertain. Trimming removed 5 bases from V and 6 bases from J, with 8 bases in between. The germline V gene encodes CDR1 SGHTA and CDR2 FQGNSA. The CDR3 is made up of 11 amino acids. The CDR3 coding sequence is TGTGCCAGCAGCCCGCGGATCGAGCAGTACTTC. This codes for CASSPRIEQYF.

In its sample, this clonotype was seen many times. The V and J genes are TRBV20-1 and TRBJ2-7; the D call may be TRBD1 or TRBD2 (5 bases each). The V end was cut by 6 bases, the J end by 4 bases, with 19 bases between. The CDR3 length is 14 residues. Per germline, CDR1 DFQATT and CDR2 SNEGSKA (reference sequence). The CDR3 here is CSAYPRGAGYEQYF. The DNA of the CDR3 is TGCAGTGCCTACCCCCGGGGCGCTGGGTACGAGCAGTACTTC.

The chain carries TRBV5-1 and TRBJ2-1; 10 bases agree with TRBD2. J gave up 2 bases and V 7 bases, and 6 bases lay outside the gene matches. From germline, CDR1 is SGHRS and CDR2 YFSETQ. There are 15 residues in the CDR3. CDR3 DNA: TGCGCCAGCGCAATAGCGGGAGGACCCTACAATGAGCAGTTCTTC. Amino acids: CASAIAGGPYNEQFF.

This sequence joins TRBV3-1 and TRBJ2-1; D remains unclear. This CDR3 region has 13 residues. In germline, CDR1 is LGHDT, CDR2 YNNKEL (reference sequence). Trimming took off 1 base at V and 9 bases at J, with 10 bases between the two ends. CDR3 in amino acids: CASSQVTGAEQFF. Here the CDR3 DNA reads TGTGCCAGCAGCCAAGTTACCGGAGCTGAGCAGTTCTTC.

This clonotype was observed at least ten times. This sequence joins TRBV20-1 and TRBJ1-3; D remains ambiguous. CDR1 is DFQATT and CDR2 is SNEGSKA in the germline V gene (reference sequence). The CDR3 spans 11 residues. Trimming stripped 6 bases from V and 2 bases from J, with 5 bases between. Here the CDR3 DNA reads TGCAGTGCAAGCCCTGGAAACACCATATATTTT. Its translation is CSASPGNTIYF.

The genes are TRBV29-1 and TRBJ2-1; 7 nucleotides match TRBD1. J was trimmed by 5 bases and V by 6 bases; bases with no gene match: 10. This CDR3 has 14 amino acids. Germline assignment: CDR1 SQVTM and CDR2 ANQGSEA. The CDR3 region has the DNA TGCAGCGTGCTCACAGGGGTATGGGACAATGAGCAGTTCTTC. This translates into CSVLTGVWDNEQFF.

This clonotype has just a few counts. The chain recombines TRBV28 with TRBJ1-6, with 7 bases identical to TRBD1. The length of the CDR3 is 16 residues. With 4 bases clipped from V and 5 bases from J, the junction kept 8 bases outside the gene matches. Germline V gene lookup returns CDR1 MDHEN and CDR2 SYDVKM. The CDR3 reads CASSSDRSKDNSPLHF. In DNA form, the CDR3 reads TGTGCCAGCAGTTCGGACAGGTCGAAGGATAATTCACCCCTCCACTTT.

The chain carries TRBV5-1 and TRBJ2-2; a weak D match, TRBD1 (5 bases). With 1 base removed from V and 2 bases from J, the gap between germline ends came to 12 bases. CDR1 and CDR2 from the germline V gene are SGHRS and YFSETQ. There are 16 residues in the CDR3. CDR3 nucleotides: TGCGCCAGCAGCTTGATGGCAGGGCCTAACACCGGGGAGCTGTTTTTT. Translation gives CASSLMAGPNTGELFF.